Each of the 28 T cell receptor beta chains below was sequenced from the same sample in a study of blood T cell repertoires in COVID-19. Clones were read by immunoSEQ multiplex PCR, and TCRdb kept only the in-frame ones, dropping some. This table holds 120,000 or so clones, more than 75% found once. Sequencing was performed on peripheral blood. The source of these receptors is a woman in her 70s with acute or convalescent COVID-19.

In nucleotides, the CDR3 is TGTGCCACCCAGACGCGGGGGAGCACAGATACGCAGTATTTT. This codes for CATQTRGSTDTQYF. The chain links TRBV19 to TRBJ2-3; TRBD2 aligns across 7 bases. Per germline, CDR1 LNHDA and CDR2 SQIVND (reference sequence). CDR3 size: 14 residues. With 10 bases clipped from V and 0 bases from J, the junction kept 7 bases outside the gene matches.

This chain uses TRBV7-9 with TRBJ1-3; 7 nucleotides line up with TRBD1. The CDR3 spans 18 residues. With 4 bases clipped from V and 4 bases from J, the junction kept 16 bases outside the gene matches. The germline V gene has CDR1 SEHNR and CDR2 FQNEAQ (reference sequence). The CDR3 DNA is TGTGCCAGCAGCTCCCCCTCCGGACAGGCTCGTTCGGGAAACACCATATATTTT. As protein: CASSSPSGQARSGNTIYF.

This clone was counted once. This chain connects TRBV7-3 to TRBJ2-2, with D possibly TRBD1 on 7 matching bases. Germline lookup yields CDR1 SGHTA and CDR2 FQGTGA. V was pared by 2 bases and J by 3 bases, with 10 bases between. This CDR3 contains 15 residues. CDR3 nucleotide sequence: TGTGCCAGCAGCTTACAGGGGGGCCACACCGGGGAGCTGTTTTTT. Translating it yields CASSLQGGHTGELFF.

In this sample, this clone turned up once. This chain joins TRBV6-6 and TRBJ1-2; 7 bases line up with TRBD1. CDR1 MNHNY and CDR2 SVGAGI come from the germline V gene (reference sequence). Losses at the gene ends were 6 bases for V and 2 bases for J; bases not matched to a gene: 12. The CDR3 contains 16 residues. CDR3 bases: TGTGCCAGCAGCCGCGGTGAAGGGGGCGCCAACTATGGCTACACCTTC. This translates into CASSRGEGGANYGYTF.

The rearrangement links TRBV6-1 to TRBJ1-1; 8 bases are shared with TRBD1. Germline CDR1 is MNHNS and CDR2 is SASEGT. The J segment lost 1 base and the V segment lost 2 bases, leaving 3 bases of the junction unmatched. The CDR3 runs 15 residues. CDR3 DNA sequence: TGTGCCAGCAGTGAAACGACAGGGGCGAACACTGAAGCTTTCTTT. Translation: CASSETTGANTEAFF.

The V call is TRBV4-1, the J call TRBJ1-1, with D unresolved. Trimming took 2 bases from V and 8 from J, leaving 21 bases between them. CDR1 MGHRA and CDR2 YSYEKL come from the germline V gene. The CDR3 runs 16 residues. CDR3 bases: TGCGCCAGCAGCCAACATCTCTCAAACGTAATCAGGGAAGCTTTCTTT. This codes for CASSQHLSNVIREAFF.

The rearrangement joins TRBV2 to TRBJ1-5; TRBD1 matches at 7 bases. Losses at the gene ends were 7 bases for V and 1 base for J; bases not matched to a gene: 1. CDR1 SNHLY and CDR2 FYNNEI come from the germline V gene. The CDR3 covers 13 residues. CDR3 sequence (DNA): TGTGCCAGCAAGGGACAGAGCAATCAGCCCCAGCATTTT. Protein product: CASKGQSNQPQHF.

This clone was recorded once. J is TRBJ1-4 and V is TRBV6-6; 8 nucleotides match TRBD1. This CDR3 spans 16 amino acids. Looked up from germline, CDR1 is MNHNY and CDR2 is SVGAGI (reference sequence). The trim removed 2 bases at V and 8 bases at J, leaving 10 bases unmatched. The CDR3 DNA reads TGTGCCAGCAGTTACGGGAGAGGACAGGGCGACGAAAAACTGTTTTTT. Protein: CASSYGRGQGDEKLFF.

The chain employs TRBV12-5 and TRBJ2-5; TRBD1 matches at 9 bases. The CDR3 runs to 11 residues. Germline V gene data show CDR1 as LGHNT and CDR2 as FRNRAP. V trimming: 3 bases; J trimming: 13 bases; junction bases outside the gene matches: 3. CDR3: CASGFPGQGYF. The DNA of the CDR3 is TGTGCTAGTGGTTTTCCGGGACAGGGGTACTTC.

This chain connects TRBV5-1 to TRBJ1-2; the match to TRBD1 covers 7 bases. The CDR3 contains 14 residues. The ends lost 4 bases at V and 0 bases at J; junction bases unmatched: 3. Germline CDR1 SGHRS, CDR2 YFSETQ. CDR3 DNA: TGCGCCAGCAGCACGGGACAGACTAACTATGGCTACACCTTC. Encoded protein: CASSTGQTNYGYTF.

This sequence joins TRBV7-9 and TRBJ2-1; TRBD1 matches at 10 bases. V trimming: 6 bases; J trimming: 5 bases; junction bases outside the gene matches: 7. The CDR3 runs 15 residues. CDR1 SEHNR and CDR2 FQNEAQ come from the germline V gene (reference sequence). CDR3 DNA: TGTGCCAGCAGTTCCGGGACAGGGGATCACAATGAGCAGTTCTTC. Amino acids: CASSSGTGDHNEQFF.

The rearrangement links TRBV6-5 to TRBJ2-3; TRBD2 aligns across 12 bases. Germline values: CDR1 MNHEY, CDR2 SVGAGI. CDR3 length: 16 residues. After removal of 2 bases from V and 3 bases from J, the junction contained 3 bases not matched to a gene. The CDR3 nucleotides read TGTGCCAGCAGTTACCTAGCGGGGGGGCGGACAGATACGCAGTATTTT. The encoded protein is CASSYLAGGRTDTQYF.

The chain uses TRBV28 and TRBJ1-2; D is possibly TRBD1 (6 bases). Trimming left V 7 bases short and J 2 bases short, with 20 bases between. CDR3 length: 16 amino acids. Germline lookup yields CDR1 MDHEN and CDR2 SYDVKM. CDR3 amino acids: CASTIGGHRPNYGYTF. CDR3 in DNA: TGTGCCAGCACCATAGGGGGACACCGTCCGAACTATGGCTACACCTTC.

The rearrangement joins TRBV3-1 (or the pseudogene TRBV3-2) to TRBJ2-1; 7 positions match TRBD2. With V trimmed by 1 base and J by 0 bases, 6 bases remained unmatched. Germline lookup yields CDR1 LGHDT and CDR2 YNNKEL (reference sequence). CDR3 length: 17 residues. CDR3 nucleotides: TGTGCCAGCAGCCAAGGTCTAGCGGCCTTCTCCTACAATGAGCAGTTCTTC. Protein sequence: CASSQGLAAFSYNEQFF.

V and J are TRBV27 and TRBJ2-7; 8 bases align to TRBD1. The CDR3 is 15 residues long. Looked up from germline, CDR1 is MNHEY and CDR2 is SMNVEV (reference sequence). V shed 1 base and J 3 bases; nucleotides not matched to a gene: 5. CDR3: CASSLLGTGLYEQYF. CDR3 in DNA: TGTGCCAGCAGTTTATTGGGGACAGGACTCTACGAGCAGTACTTC.

The chain uses TRBV15 and TRBJ1-1, with 7 bases matching TRBD1. This CDR3 spans 15 amino acids. CDR1 is LNHNV, CDR2 YYDKDF, per germline (reference sequence). J lost 1 base, V lost 0 bases, and 2 bases had no gene match. In nucleotides, the CDR3 is TGTGCCACCAGCAGAGACGGACAGGAGAACACTGAAGCTTTCTTT. Amino acid sequence: CATSRDGQENTEAFF. Together with reference TRBV15 and TRBJ1-1, the CDR3 gives the full variable domain: DAMVIQNPRYQVTQFGKPVTLSCSQTLNHNVMYWYQQKSSQAPKLLFHYYDKDFNNEADTPDNFQSRRPNTSFCFLDIRSPGLGDTAMYLCATSRDGQENTEAFFGQGTRLTVV.

The chain's CDR3 is CASSVQGTSSYEQYF. The CDR3 DNA reads as TGCGCCAGCAGCGTGCAGGGGACATCCTCCTACGAGCAGTACTTC. The chain combines TRBV5-1 with TRBJ2-5, with D possibly matching TRBD1 (6 bases). The J call could be wrong; TRBJ2-7 is a better fit for the DNA end. CDR3 length: 15 residues. Germline CDR1 reads SGHRS; CDR2 reads YFSETQ.

This clone occurred once. The V and J genes are TRBV6-4 and TRBJ2-3, with 8 nucleotides matching TRBD2. The CDR3 sequence is 15 residues long. The germline gives CDR1 MRHNA, CDR2 SNTAGT. Trimming removed 0 bases from V and 4 bases from J; junction bases left unmatched: 3. The CDR3: CASSDSGGGPDTQYF. In nucleotides, the CDR3 is TGTGCCAGCAGTGACTCGGGCGGGGGGCCAGATACGCAGTATTTT.

The chain couples TRBV10-3 to TRBJ1-6; 10 nucleotides agree with TRBD1. Germline values: CDR1 ENHRY, CDR2 SYGVKD. V trimming: 7 bases; J trimming: 0 bases; junction bases outside the gene matches: 18. CDR3 length equals 21 residues. CDR3 sequence (DNA): TGTGCCATCAAAAAAGCCCCGGGACGGGACAGGGGAAGCTCCTATAATTCACCCCTCCACTTT. It yields the protein CAIKKAPGRDRGSSYNSPLHF.

J is TRBJ2-5 and V is TRBV5-1; 7 bases line up with TRBD1. This CDR3 has 15 residues. V trimming: 0 bases; J trimming: 5 bases; junction bases outside the gene matches: 7. Germline CDR1 is SGHRS and CDR2 is YFSETQ. The CDR3 DNA follows: TGCGCCAGCAGCTTGGAGGGGGCGCCTACGGAGACCCAGTACTTC. It is translated as CASSLEGAPTETQYF.

The rearrangement joins TRBV30 to TRBJ2-5; 7 positions agree with TRBD1. Germline V gives CDR1 GTSNPN, CDR2 SVGIG (reference sequence). This CDR3 contains 13 residues. V shed 7 bases, J shed 3 bases, and the junction held 8 bases outside the gene matches. This chain's CDR3 is CAYVTGREETQYF. Here the CDR3 DNA reads TGTGCCTATGTGACAGGGCGGGAAGAGACCCAGTACTTC.

The chain recombines TRBV10-2 with TRBJ2-3, with 8 bases that match TRBD2. Per germline, CDR1 WSHSY and CDR2 SAAADI. V gave up 3 bases and J gave up 2 bases; unmatched junction bases: 4. There are 15 residues in the CDR3. CDR3 bases: TGCGCCAGCAGTGAAGCGGGGGTGACCACAGATACGCAGTATTTT. Translating it yields CASSEAGVTTDTQYF.

V is TRBV10-1 and J is TRBJ2-3; 11 bases agree with TRBD1. Germline V gene sequence: CDR1 WNHNN, CDR2 SYGVQD (reference sequence). The length of the CDR3 is 14 residues. Trimming removed 7 bases from V and 6 bases from J; junction bases left unmatched: 6. In nucleotides, the CDR3 is TGCGCCAGCAAAGGACAGGGGGCATTGGATACGCAGTATTTT. It is translated as CASKGQGALDTQYF.

CDR3 nucleotide sequence: TGTGCCAGCAGTTACTCGGGGACAGGGGGTTATGGCTACACCTTC. This gives the protein CASSYSGTGGYGYTF. This chain connects TRBV6-5 to TRBJ1-2; 11 nucleotides match TRBD1. V was pared by 0 bases and J by 5 bases, with 2 bases of the junction left unmatched. The CDR3 has 15 amino acids. The germline gives CDR1 MNHEY, CDR2 SVGAGI.

This chain joins TRBV10-3 and TRBJ1-2; D remains ambiguous. Per the germline V gene, CDR1 is ENHRY and CDR2 is SYGVKD. The V end was cut by 4 bases, the J end by 7 bases, with 13 bases between. The CDR3 spans 13 residues. The CDR3 loop reads CAISGTSGSGYTF. The CDR3 nucleotides read TGTGCCATCAGTGGGACCTCTGGGAGTGGCTACACCTTC.

The rearrangement uses TRBV5-6 and TRBJ1-6; 11 nucleotides line up with TRBD1. CDR1 SGHDT and CDR2 YYEEEE come from the germline V gene. The CDR3 sequence is 18 residues long. V lost 4 bases to trimming and J lost 3 bases; unmatched junction nucleotides: 9. CDR3 protein: CASSPLGTGGIYNSPLHF. The DNA of the CDR3 is TGTGCCAGCAGCCCTTTAGGGACAGGGGGAATCTATAATTCACCCCTCCACTTT.

The chain is built from TRBV7-9 and TRBJ2-1, with 9 bases fitting TRBD2. V gave up 5 bases and J gave up 8 bases; unmatched junction bases: 13. From germline, CDR1 is SEHNR and CDR2 FQNEAQ (reference sequence). The CDR3 is made up of 16 amino acids. CDR3 nucleotide sequence: TGTGCCAGCAGCCGGACCGCTAGCGGGGTAGTCGATGAGCAGTTCTTC. Translating it yields CASSRTASGVVDEQFF.

The chain links TRBV9 to TRBJ2-1, with 12 bases fitting TRBD2. Germline CDR1 is SGDLS and CDR2 is YYNGEE. The ends lost 3 bases at V and 3 bases at J; junction bases unmatched: 1. This CDR3 is 15 amino acids long. CDR3 nucleotides: TGTGCCAGCAGCGGGGGACTAGCGGGCTACAATGAGCAGTTCTTC. It specifies CASSGGLAGYNEQFF.